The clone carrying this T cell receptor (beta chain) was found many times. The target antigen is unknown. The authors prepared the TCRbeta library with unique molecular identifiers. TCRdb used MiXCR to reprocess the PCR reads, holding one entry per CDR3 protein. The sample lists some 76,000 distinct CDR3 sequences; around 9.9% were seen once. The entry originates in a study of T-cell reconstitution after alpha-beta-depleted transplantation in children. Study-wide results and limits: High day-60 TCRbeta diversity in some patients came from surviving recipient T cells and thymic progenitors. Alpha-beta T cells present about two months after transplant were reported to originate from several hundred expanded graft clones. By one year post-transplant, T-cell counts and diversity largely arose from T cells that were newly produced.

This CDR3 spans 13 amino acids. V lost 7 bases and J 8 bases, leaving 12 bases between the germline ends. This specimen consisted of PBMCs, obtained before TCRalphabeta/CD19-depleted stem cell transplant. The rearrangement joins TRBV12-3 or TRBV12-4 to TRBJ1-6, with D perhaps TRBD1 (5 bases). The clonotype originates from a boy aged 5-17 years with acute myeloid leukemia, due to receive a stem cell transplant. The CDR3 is CASTRQLHSPLHF. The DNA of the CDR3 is TGTGCCAGCACCCGACAGCTGCATTCACCCCTCCACTTT.